These 8 T cell receptor beta chains were all obtained from the same sample, sequenced in a study of identical twins. TCRdb processed the 5' RACE reads anew with MiXCR; each CDR3 protein has one entry. The repertoire includes roughly 690,000 distinct CDR3 sequences, roughly 6% of them detected once, and about 1.8% sits in the top ten. The sequenced material came from naive T cells sorted from blood. These receptors all stem from a man between 18 and 35 years old in good health.

This clonotype was seen a few times. V is TRBV12-5 and J is TRBJ2-1; 8 positions match TRBD2. This CDR3 is 15 amino acids long. The V gene end was trimmed by 2 bases and the J gene end by 4 bases; junction bases not matched to a gene: 4. CDR1 is LGHNT and CDR2 is FRNRAP in the germline V gene. The chain's CDR3 is CASGLSGSPYNEQFF. In DNA form, the CDR3 reads TGTGCTAGTGGTTTGAGCGGGAGTCCTTACAATGAGCAGTTCTTC.

This clonotype has a handful of counts. V gene TRBV6-2 or TRBV6-3 combines with J gene TRBJ1-5, with D hard to call. The CDR3 consists of 14 residues. V lost 4 bases and J 3 bases, leaving 10 bases between the germline ends. Germline values: CDR1 MNHEY, CDR2 SVGEGT. DNA of the CDR3: TGTGCCAGCAGTTCTGCGAGTTTCAATCAGCCCCAGCATTTT. This codes for CASSSASFNQPQHF.

This clonotype has a count of ten or more. The J gene is TRBJ2-2, the V gene TRBV5-1; possibly TRBD1 for D (6 bases). The CDR3 runs to 15 residues. Trimming cost V 2 bases and J 6 bases, with 14 bases left between them. CDR1 is SGHRS, CDR2 YFSETQ, per germline. CDR3 sequence reads: CASSFTQGSPGELFF. The CDR3 nucleotides are TGCGCCAGCAGCTTTACTCAGGGGTCGCCCGGGGAGCTGTTTTTT.

The J gene is TRBJ2-1, the V gene TRBV20-1; D is unclear. This CDR3 is 10 amino acids long. Per the germline V gene, CDR1 is DFQATT and CDR2 is SNEGSKA (reference sequence). Trimming took 3 bases from V and 7 from J, leaving 4 bases between them. The CDR3: CSASFNEQFF. The CDR3 DNA follows: TGCAGTGCTAGTTTTAATGAGCAGTTCTTC.

This clonotype was counted only a few times. V and J are TRBV12-3 or TRBV12-4 and TRBJ1-5; 12 nucleotides align to TRBD1. With V trimmed by 6 bases and J by 1 base, 7 bases remained unmatched. The CDR3 is made up of 17 amino acids. CDR3 sequence: CASRPGTGGPSNQPQHF. The CDR3 nucleotides are TGTGCCAGCAGGCCTGGGACAGGGGGCCCAAGCAATCAGCCCCAGCATTTT.

This clonotype turned up a few times. The chain couples TRBV20-1 to TRBJ2-1, with D possibly TRBD1 on 5 matching bases. CDR3 length: 11 amino acids. Trimming took 0 bases from V and 9 from J, leaving 6 bases between them. CDR1 is DFQATT, CDR2 SNEGSKA, per germline (reference sequence). CDR3 nucleotides: TGCAGTGCTAGAGATCAGGGTGAGCAGTTCTTC. Translation gives CSARDQGEQFF.

This chain uses TRBV5-1 with TRBJ1-2; no reliable D call. Trimming took 3 bases from V and 7 from J, leaving 19 bases between them. Germline V CDR1 and CDR2: SGHRS, YFSETQ. This CDR3 has 15 amino acids. As DNA, the CDR3 is TGCGCCAGCAGCTACCCAGGCAGCGGTCCGGGTGGCTACACCTTC. It translates to CASSYPGSGPGGYTF.

This clonotype was observed a few times. The V and J genes are TRBV28 and TRBJ2-6; possibly TRBD1 for D (5 bases). Germline CDR1 is MDHEN and CDR2 is SYDVKM. The CDR3 is made up of 13 amino acids. V was pared by 5 bases and J by 4 bases, with 6 bases between. The CDR3 bases are TGTGCCAGCAGTGGGGCCGGGGCCAACGTCCTGACTTTC. Its protein product is CASSGAGANVLTF.